This T cell receptor (beta chain) was obtained from a study of T cells in tuberculosis. General study points: Active tuberculosis patients had shorter CDR3-alpha; the beta difference was nonsignificant.

Each donor contributed about 100,000 T cells on average, unsorted. Worth noting for this clone: Its specificity is not known.

Assay: immunoSEQ multiplex PCR; the TCRdb copy retains only in-frame clones and omits some. The sample has roughly 35,000 clones; roughly nine tenths are singletons. CDR3 length: 16 residues. The germline V gene has CDR1 SGHAT and CDR2 FQNNGV. The V and J ends lost 5 bases and 4 bases, in that order; junction bases with no gene match: 10. The chain carries TRBV11-2 and TRBJ1-1, with 10 bases aligning to TRBD1. The TCR originated in a donor aged 10 to 29 with latent tuberculosis or without tuberculosis infection. Material: PBMCs. CDR3 nucleotides: TGTGCCAGCAGCCCTGCACCGACAGGGGGCTTCACTGAAGCTTTCTTT. Its protein product is CASSPAPTGGFTEAFF.